A single sample gave rise to the 16 T cell receptor beta chains below, sequenced in a study of cytotoxic CD8 clonotypes in ibrutinib-treated CLL. The protocol was immunoSEQ multiplex PCR, while the TCRdb copy is restricted to in-frame clones and leaves out a portion. The sample has about 120,000 clones, roughly 57% seen once. The sample here was PBMCs, taken after 24 months of ibrutinib treatment. These receptors all come from a human donor with chronic lymphocytic leukemia.

This sequence joins TRBV25-1 and TRBJ1-1; D possibly corresponds to TRBD1 (5 bases). The ends were cut back, 0 bases at V and 0 bases at J, with 11 bases in the middle. Germline V gene sequence: CDR1 MGHDK, CDR2 SYGVNS. CDR3 size: 16 residues. Here the CDR3 reads CASSEYDSLMNTEAFF. The CDR3 DNA follows: TGTGCCAGCAGTGAATACGACAGCCTCATGAACACTGAAGCTTTCTTT. Combining the CDR3 with reference TRBV25-1 and TRBJ1-1 gives the whole variable domain EADIYQTPRYLVIGTGKKITLECSQTMGHDKMYWYQQDPGMELHLIHYSYGVNSTEKGDLSSESTVSRIRTEHFPLTLESARPSHTSQYLCASSEYDSLMNTEAFFGQGTRLTVV.

The table lists this clone with a few counts. The V call is TRBV13, the J call TRBJ2-5; possible D gene TRBD1, 5 bases. Germline values: CDR1 PRHDT, CDR2 FYEKMQ (reference sequence). V lost 8 bases, J lost 2 bases, and 18 bases lay in between. This CDR3 has 15 amino acids. This chain's CDR3 is CASALEQGGQETQYF. CDR3 sequence (DNA): TGTGCCAGCGCCCTTGAGCAGGGTGGACAAGAGACCCAGTACTTC.

The sample holds a few counts of this clone. The rearrangement joins TRBV7-9 to TRBJ1-2; tentative D call: TRBD1 (6 bases). Per germline, CDR1 SEHNR and CDR2 FQNEAQ (reference sequence). V lost 4 bases and J 5 bases, leaving 11 bases between the germline ends. This CDR3 region has 13 residues. This CDR3 is CASSSRQAYGYTF. The CDR3 nucleotides are TGTGCCAGCAGCTCGAGACAGGCGTATGGCTACACCTTC.

Remarks on this clone: Other DNA sequences within the sample encode an identical CDR3. CDR3 coding DNA: TGTGCCAGCAGCTTAGCGGGGGGGCGCGAGCAGTACTTC. As protein: CASSLAGGREQYF. This chain links TRBV7-3 with TRBJ2-7; TRBD2 aligns across 9 bases. The ends lost 2 bases at V and 6 bases at J; junction bases unmatched: 2. Germline V gene sequence: CDR1 SGHTA, CDR2 FQGTGA. This CDR3 comprises 13 residues. The whole variable domain, remainder taken from reference TRBV7-3 and TRBJ2-7, is GAGVSQTPSNKVTEKGKYVELRCDPISGHTALYWYRQSLGQGPEFLIYFQGTGAADDSGLPNDRFFAVRPEGSVSTLKIQRTERGDSAVYLCASSLAGGREQYFGPGTRLTVT.

The chain has TRBV20-1 and TRBJ2-5, with D perhaps TRBD1 (5 bases). CDR3 length: 11 residues. Germline V gives CDR1 DFQATT, CDR2 SNEGSKA (reference sequence). The V and J ends lost 7 bases and 2 bases respectively, with 8 bases between them. In nucleotides, the CDR3 is TGCAGTGTAGGGGTTCAAGAGACCCAGTACTTC. Protein sequence: CSVGVQETQYF.

For the CDR3, the DNA is TGCGCCAGCAGCTTGGTAGTCACAGCTAACTATGGCTACACCTTC. Translating it yields CASSLVVTANYGYTF. The chain has TRBV5-1 and TRBJ1-2; D is undetermined. Germline V lookup: CDR1 SGHRS, CDR2 YFSETQ. The CDR3 runs 15 residues. Trimming stripped 0 bases from V and 0 bases from J, with 9 bases between.

The chain joins TRBV6-1 to TRBJ1-3, with 8 nucleotides matching TRBD1. There are 15 residues in the CDR3. The trim removed 5 bases at V and 4 bases at J, leaving 7 bases unmatched. The V gene's germline CDR1 is MNHNS and CDR2 SASEGT. CDR3 sequence: CASSWQGAEGNTIYF. In nucleotides, the CDR3 is TGTGCCAGCAGTTGGCAGGGGGCAGAAGGAAACACCATATATTTT.

The V and J genes are TRBV4-1 and TRBJ2-3; D possibly corresponds to TRBD1 (6 bases). Germline CDR1 MGHRA, CDR2 YSYEKL. There are 15 residues in the CDR3. Between the trimmed V and J ends, which lost 1 base and 2 bases, there was a span of 10 bases. The CDR3 DNA reads as TGCGCCAGCAGCCAAGGACAGGCCAACACAGATACGCAGTATTTT. Amino acid sequence: CASSQGQANTDTQYF.

This clone has only a few counts. This chain links TRBV6-5 with TRBJ2-3; 8 nucleotides match TRBD2. The CDR3 is made up of 15 amino acids. J lost 2 bases, V lost 0 bases, and 1 base had no gene match. Germline V CDR1 and CDR2: MNHEY, SVGAGI. The CDR3 DNA follows: TGTGCCAGCAGTTACTCTAGCGGGATCACAGATACGCAGTATTTT. It codes for CASSYSSGITDTQYF.

The chain combines TRBV6-1 with TRBJ1-5; 10 bases match TRBD1. The CDR3 contains 15 residues. V shed 7 bases and J 6 bases; nucleotides not matched to a gene: 9. Germline CDR1 reads MNHNS; CDR2 reads SASEGT. CDR3 region: CASTEGQGIGQPQHF. The CDR3 nucleotides are TGTGCCAGCACCGAGGGACAGGGGATCGGTCAGCCCCAGCATTTT.

This clone was observed a few times. This chain joins TRBV28 and TRBJ1-5; D ambiguous. V lost 6 bases, J lost 1 base, and 19 bases lay in between. The CDR3 runs 17 residues. Germline CDR1 reads MDHEN; CDR2 reads SYDVKM. The CDR3 reads CASSPPPQVRSNQPQHF. As DNA, the CDR3 is TGTGCCAGCAGCCCGCCGCCCCAGGTCAGAAGCAATCAGCCCCAGCATTTT. The entire variable domain, with the rest obtained from reference TRBV28 and TRBJ1-5, is as follows: DVKVTQSSRYLVKRTGEKVFLECVQDMDHENMFWYRQDPGLGLRLIYFSYDVKMKEKGDIPEGYSVSREKKERFSLILESASTNQTSMYLCASSPPPQVRSNQPQHFGDGTRLSIL.

This sequence joins TRBV30 and TRBJ2-1; 11 positions agree with TRBD2. V shed 8 bases and J 10 bases; nucleotides not matched to a gene: 10. The CDR3 consists of 13 residues. Germline lookup yields CDR1 GTSNPN and CDR2 SVGIG (reference sequence). As DNA, the CDR3 is TGTGCCACCCGGGTGACTAGCGGGGCAGAGCAGTTCTTC. It yields the protein CATRVTSGAEQFF.

This chain connects TRBV29-1 to TRBJ2-5; 9 nucleotides line up with TRBD2. From germline, CDR1 is SQVTM and CDR2 ANQGSEA. J was trimmed by 5 bases and V by 1 base; bases with no gene match: 11. This CDR3 comprises 16 residues. In DNA form, the CDR3 reads TGCAGCGTTGAAGGCCTAGCGGGGCCGGGCGGGGAGACCCAGTACTTC. It encodes CSVEGLAGPGGETQYF.

The chain uses TRBV14 and TRBJ2-2; D may be TRBD1 (6 bases). CDR1 and CDR2 (germline): SGHDN, FVKESK. The CDR3 consists of 15 residues. V lost 2 bases and J 3 bases, leaving 10 bases between the germline ends. The CDR3 DNA reads TGTGCCAGCAGCCAATTGGACAGAGACACCGGGGAGCTGTTTTTT. It specifies CASSQLDRDTGELFF.

The V and J genes are TRBV28 and TRBJ2-1; no definite D call. From germline, CDR1 is MDHEN and CDR2 SYDVKM. Trimming left V 7 bases short and J 2 bases short, with 12 bases between. The CDR3 length is 14 residues. The CDR3 nucleotides are TGTGCCAGCACTCTCCCCAACGCCTACAATGAGCAGTTCTTC. Translated, it gives CASTLPNAYNEQFF.

This clone showed up just once. V usage is TRBV20-1 and J usage is TRBJ2-5; D call uncertain. Germline values: CDR1 DFQATT, CDR2 SNEGSKA (reference sequence). The CDR3 sequence is 11 residues long. In DNA form, the CDR3 reads TGCTGCCTATCGGGCGGAGAGACCCAGTACTTC. Translating it yields CCLSGGETQYF.